This T cell receptor (beta chain) was recorded in a study of blood T cell repertoires in COVID-19. Across the whole study: Acute and convalescent COVID-19 samples came from the United States, Italy and Spain. Sources were T cells, B-cell-depleted T cells, or PBMCs; the material itself was cDNA or gDNA.

This clone was observed a single time. The data were produced by immunoSEQ multiplex PCR, yet TCRdb's version contains in-frame clones alone and is incomplete. The table lists about 200,000 clones, more than 75% of them singletons. The clonotype comes from a woman older than 75 with acute or convalescent COVID-19. Specimen: peripheral blood.

The CDR3: CASSQSPTAHSGNTIYF. CDR3 coding DNA: TGCGCCAGCAGCCAAAGCCCCACAGCCCACTCTGGAAACACCATATATTTT. This chain joins TRBV4-3 and TRBJ1-3; D gene ambiguous. This CDR3 has 17 amino acids. Trimming took 2 bases from V and 0 from J, leaving 14 bases between them. Germline loops: CDR1 LGHNA, CDR2 YSLEER.